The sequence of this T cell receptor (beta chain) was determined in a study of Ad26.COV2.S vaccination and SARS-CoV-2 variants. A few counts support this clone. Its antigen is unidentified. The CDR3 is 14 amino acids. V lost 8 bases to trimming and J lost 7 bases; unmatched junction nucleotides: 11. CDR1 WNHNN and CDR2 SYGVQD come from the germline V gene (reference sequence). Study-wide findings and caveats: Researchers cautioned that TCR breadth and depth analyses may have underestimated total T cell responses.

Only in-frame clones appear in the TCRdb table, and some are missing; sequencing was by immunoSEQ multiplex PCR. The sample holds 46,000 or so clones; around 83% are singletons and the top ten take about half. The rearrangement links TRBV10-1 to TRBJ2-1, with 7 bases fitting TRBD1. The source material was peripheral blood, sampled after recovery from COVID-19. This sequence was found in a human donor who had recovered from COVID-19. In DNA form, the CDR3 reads TGCGCCAGCTCGCCGGGACAGTTTCAAAATGAGCAGTTCTTC. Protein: CASSPGQFQNEQFF.